Listed here is a single TCR beta chain. Its antigen remains unknown. The data belong to a study of Tregs in tolerant kidney transplant recipients. Regarding the study as a whole: Tregs expanded with activated donor B cells seemed most donor-specific.

Produced via immunoSEQ multiplex PCR; TCRdb's table is partial and in-frame only. Found here are about 88,000 clones, about 92% of them singletons; the top ten hold roughly 4.7%. The germline V gene encodes CDR1 MNHEY and CDR2 SVGAGI. The CDR3 is made up of 16 amino acids. Trimming pared 0 bases from V and 2 bases from J, leaving 14 bases between. CD4+CD25+CD127- Tregs, CD4+CD25- non-Tregs, CD4 and CD8 cells were sorted. The receptor was derived from a human donor in good health. The chain has TRBV6-5 and TRBJ2-7, with a weak D call TRBD1 (6 bases). Sequences were obtained from CD8+ T cells from blood. CDR3 sequence reads: CASSYSTGETTYEQYF. The CDR3, as DNA: TGTGCCAGCAGTTACTCGACAGGAGAAACAACCTACGAGCAGTACTTC.